The T cell receptor (beta chain) described here comes from a study of blood T cell repertoires in COVID-19. The CDR3 contains 16 residues. Germline CDR1 LGHDT, CDR2 YNNKEL (reference sequence). The junction had 4 bases not matched to a gene; V was cut back by 1 base and J by 2 bases. Some clones are missing from TCRdb's copy, which holds only in-frame ones; the method was immunoSEQ multiplex PCR. The sample records 200,000 or so clones, roughly nine tenths being singletons. The material sequenced was peripheral blood. The V call is TRBV3-1 (or the pseudogene TRBV3-2), the J call TRBJ2-3; 9 nucleotides line up with TRBD2. This sequence originates from a man in his 70s with active or convalescent COVID-19. In DNA, the CDR3 is TGTGCCAGCAGCCAAGTGGGGACTAGCCTCACAGATACGCAGTATTTT. Amino acid sequence: CASSQVGTSLTDTQYF.